One and the same sample provided the 8 T cell receptor beta chains below, sequenced in a study of neurological immune-mediated disorders. TCRdb reprocessed the 5' RACE reads via MiXCR and lists one record per CDR3 protein. The repertoire consists of tens of thousands of distinct CDR3 sequences, with over 5.5% occurring once and the leading ten covering approximately 1.5%. The material sequenced was CD4+ T cells from blood. The source is a woman between 18 and 29 years old with multiple sclerosis.

This clonotype is deemed medium-sized. V and J are TRBV28 and TRBJ2-3; unclear D gene. The germline V gene encodes CDR1 MDHEN and CDR2 SYDVKM. V lost 3 bases to trimming and J lost 0 bases, with 7 bases between them. The CDR3 loop spans 14 amino acids. Here the CDR3 DNA reads TGTGCCAGCAGTTTTTCCGGGAGCACAGATACGCAGTATTTT. Amino acids: CASSFSGSTDTQYF. The full variable domain, rest sourced from reference TRBV28 and TRBJ2-3, is DVKVTQSSRYLVKRTGEKVFLECVQDMDHENMFWYRQDPGLGLRLIYFSYDVKMKEKGDIPEGYSVSREKKERFSLILESASTNQTSMYLCASSFSGSTDTQYFGPGTRLTVL.

This clonotype was counted only a few times. The chain couples TRBV7-3 to TRBJ1-1; D is unresolved. The V and J ends lost 5 bases and 5 bases respectively, with 15 bases between them. From germline, CDR1 is SGHTA and CDR2 FQGTGA. This CDR3 has 14 amino acids. The CDR3 is CASSPLPGGTEAFF. In nucleotides, the CDR3 is TGTGCCAGCAGCCCCCTCCCGGGAGGGACTGAAGCTTTCTTT.

The sample holds many counts of this clonotype. The genes are TRBV6-2 or TRBV6-3 and TRBJ2-1; D unresolved. This CDR3 spans 12 amino acids. The germline V and J ends were trimmed by 2 bases and 9 bases, with 8 bases remaining between them. Germline CDR1 is MNHEY and CDR2 is SVGEGT. The CDR3: CASSYVRGEQFF. In nucleotides, the CDR3 is TGTGCCAGCAGTTACGTTCGAGGTGAGCAGTTCTTC.

The table lists this clonotype with many counts. The genes are TRBV7-9 and TRBJ2-6; D is uncertain. Trimming left V 5 bases short and J 7 bases short, with 27 bases between. The CDR3 loop spans 19 amino acids. Germline CDR1 SEHNR, CDR2 FQNEAQ (reference sequence). CDR3 in DNA: TGTGCCAGCAGCCCGCCCGTCGGAAGAGACACAATGGTCGCCAACGTCCTGACTTTC. This translates into CASSPPVGRDTMVANVLTF.

This clonotype was detected many times. CDR3 DNA: TGTGCCTGGAGAAGTCAGATTTTAGCCTACGAGCAGTACTTC. This encodes CAWRSQILAYEQYF. The chain uses TRBV30 and TRBJ2-7; D not resolved. CDR1 GTSNPN and CDR2 SVGIG come from the germline V gene (reference sequence). V lost 3 bases to trimming and J lost 2 bases, with 14 bases between them. The CDR3 is made up of 14 amino acids. Full variable domain (rest looked up from reference TRBV30 and TRBJ2-7): SQTIHQWPATLVQPVGSPLSLECTVEGTSNPNLYWYRQAAGRGLQLLFYSVGIGQISSEVPQNLSASRPQDRQFILSSKKLLLSDSGFYLCAWRSQILAYEQYFGPGTRLTVT.

Many counts were recorded for this clonotype. The chain has TRBV20-1 and TRBJ2-7; 7 bases map to TRBD2. This CDR3 spans 12 amino acids. The germline gives CDR1 DFQATT, CDR2 SNEGSKA (reference sequence). J was trimmed by 5 bases and V by 3 bases; bases with no gene match: 4. The DNA for the CDR3 is TGCAGTGCTAGGGGGGGGGTGCACGAGCAGTACTTC. As protein: CSARGGVHEQYF.

V and J are TRBV5-5 and TRBJ1-1, with TRBD1 matching over 8 bases. The V segment lost 2 bases and the J segment 4 bases; nucleotides outside the gene matches: 13. This CDR3 region has 17 residues. The germline V gene has CDR1 SGHKS and CDR2 YYEKEE (reference sequence). CDR3 sequence reads: CASSFGQGLLSRTEAFF. Here the CDR3 DNA reads TGTGCCAGCAGCTTCGGACAGGGCCTTTTATCGCGCACTGAAGCTTTCTTT.

This clonotype was observed many times. The chain joins TRBV7-2 to TRBJ1-5; 9 nucleotides match TRBD1. Looked up from germline, CDR1 is SGHTA and CDR2 is FQGNSA. CDR3 length: 14 amino acids. The trim removed 3 bases at V and 6 bases at J, leaving 3 bases unmatched. Written as DNA, the CDR3 is TGTGCCAGCAGCTTCGGACAGGGGCTTCAGCCCCAGCATTTT. This sequence encodes CASSFGQGLQPQHF.